Sequencing of this T cell receptor (beta chain) was carried out in a study of prognosis after radiotherapy for stage I lung cancer. Study-level background: With roughly 13 men and roughly six women, the cohort's median age was 74.5 years, range about 50–85. Tumors proved to be squamous cell carcinoma in 6 to 8 patients and represented adenocarcinoma in around 11.

The blood draw at each of two time points yielded approximately 6 milliliters of peripheral blood. This clonotype was picked up many times. Genomic DNA served as the source from which two-round multiplex PCR generated TCR beta CDR3 amplicons. Primers specific to each TRBV and TRBJ gene were used in first-round PCR. TCRdb fed the multiplex PCR reads into MiXCR, producing one record per CDR3 protein. Of tens of thousands of distinct CDR3 sequences in the sample, about 41% were seen once. With 4 bases removed from V and 4 bases from J, the gap between germline ends came to 18 bases. Germline V CDR1 and CDR2: SGHNT, YYREEE (reference sequence). The CDR3 spans 17 residues.

The input for sequencing was PBMCs, taken before or after stereotactic body radiation therapy (not recorded which). The chain uses TRBV5-4 and TRBJ1-6, with D unclear. The sequence was collected from a donor older than 45 with non-small cell lung cancer. The CDR3 reads CASSPSRVGEYNSPLHF. CDR3 coding DNA: TGTGCCAGCAGCCCCAGTCGGGTTGGGGAATATAATTCACCCCTCCACTTT.